Below, 27 T cell receptor beta chains from the same sample are listed, as sequenced in a study of shared T cell receptors in the human thymus. Sequencing used immunoSEQ multiplex PCR; TCRdb keeps in-frame clones, though not all of them. The sample shows more than 550,000 clones, roughly 86% of them seen only once. These same records also appear under a second study, on human thymus T cells.

What was sequenced was thymocytes. These receptors were collected from a boy younger than two with a congenital heart defect.

The chain couples TRBV7-2 to TRBJ2-7; D perhaps matches TRBD2 (5 bases). The V end was cut by 6 bases, the J end by 3 bases, with 18 bases between. Looked up from germline, CDR1 is SGHTA and CDR2 is FQGNSA. This CDR3 has 15 amino acids. The CDR3 sequence: CASRPDGESIYEQYF. Here the CDR3 DNA reads TGTGCCAGCAGACCGGACGGGGAATCCATCTACGAGCAGTACTTC.

Only one count was recorded for this clone. The V and J genes are TRBV4-3 and TRBJ2-1; TRBD1 matches 7 bases. CDR3 length: 16 amino acids. V was pared by 3 bases and J by 2 bases, with 7 bases of the junction left unmatched. Germline V gene lookup returns CDR1 LGHNA and CDR2 YSLEER. The CDR3 spells CASSHKQDRPYNEQFF. In DNA form, the CDR3 reads TGCGCCAGCAGCCATAAACAGGACAGGCCCTACAATGAGCAGTTCTTC.

The chain couples TRBV25-1 to TRBJ1-3; D is perhaps TRBD1 (5 bases). The CDR3 has 17 residues. CDR1 and CDR2 (germline): MGHDK, SYGVNS. V dropped 3 bases and J dropped 3 bases, with 18 bases sitting between them. CDR3 residues: CASSDHSEQESGNTIYF. In DNA, the CDR3 is TGTGCCAGCAGTGATCACTCTGAACAGGAAAGTGGAAACACCATATATTTT.

The rearrangement joins TRBV2 to TRBJ2-7; maybe TRBD2 (5 bases). The V end lost 5 bases, the J end lost 3 bases, and 8 bases lay between the germline ends. From germline, CDR1 is SNHLY and CDR2 FYNNEI. The CDR3 is 12 amino acids. CDR3 region: CASSRDDYEQYF. The CDR3 bases are TGTGCCAGCAGTCGGGATGACTACGAGCAGTACTTC.

This clone was counted between two and nine times. This sequence joins TRBV28 and TRBJ1-1; no firm D call. The CDR3 length is 11 residues. CDR1 is MDHEN, CDR2 SYDVKM, per germline. Trimming removed 10 bases from V and 4 bases from J, with 10 bases in between. CDR3 in DNA: TGTGCCATCCTTCTTAGCACTGAAGCTTTCTTT. Translation gives CAILLSTEAFF.

This chain links TRBV7-8 with TRBJ2-7, with 9 bases that match TRBD2. The ends lost 1 base at V and 2 bases at J; junction bases unmatched: 12. This CDR3 region has 18 residues. Germline V gene lookup returns CDR1 SGHVS and CDR2 FQNEAQ. CDR3 protein: CASSLGPISGGPPYEQYF. The CDR3 coding sequence is TGTGCCAGCAGCTTAGGCCCGATTAGCGGGGGCCCCCCCTACGAGCAGTACTTC.

The chain employs TRBV4-3 and TRBJ2-1, with 10 positions matching TRBD2. This CDR3 has 15 amino acids. Germline CDR1 is LGHNA and CDR2 is YSLEER. Trimming removed 4 bases from V and 4 bases from J; junction bases left unmatched: 4. CDR3: CASSLWTSGYNEQFF. CDR3 bases: TGCGCCAGCAGCCTTTGGACTAGCGGTTACAATGAGCAGTTCTTC.

This clone has only one observation. This chain uses TRBV27 with TRBJ1-5, with D possibly matching TRBD1 (6 bases). Trimming stripped 5 bases from V and 5 bases from J, with 13 bases between. Germline-derived CDR1 and CDR2 are MNHEY and SMNVEV (reference sequence). This CDR3 is 14 amino acids long. CDR3 nucleotides: TGTGCCAGCAGTCCCCAAGGGGGGGATCAGCCCCAGCATTTT. This codes for CASSPQGGDQPQHF.

The rearrangement uses TRBV7-2 and TRBJ1-5, with D possibly TRBD1 on 6 matching bases. CDR1 and CDR2 (germline): SGHTA, FQGNSA. Trimming took off 1 base at V and 7 bases at J, with 14 bases between the two ends. The CDR3 is made up of 15 amino acids. Written as DNA, the CDR3 is TGTGCCAGCAGCTTAGGAGATCCAGGGGAACAGCCCCAGCATTTT. Protein sequence: CASSLGDPGEQPQHF.

The chain has TRBV28 and TRBJ2-7; a possible D gene is TRBD2 (6 bases). Trimming cost V 3 bases and J 0 bases, with 15 bases left between them. CDR1 and CDR2 from the germline V gene are MDHEN and SYDVKM. The CDR3 sequence is 16 residues long. The CDR3 DNA follows: TGTGCCAGCAGTTTTTATAGTGGGAGGAGCTCCTACGAGCAGTACTTC. Translated: CASSFYSGRSSYEQYF. The variable domain in full, completed from reference TRBV28 and TRBJ2-7, reads DVKVTQSSRYLVKRTGEKVFLECVQDMDHENMFWYRQDPGLGLRLIYFSYDVKMKEKGDIPEGYSVSREKKERFSLILESASTNQTSMYLCASSFYSGRSSYEQYFGPGTRLTVT.

This chain links TRBV7-8 with TRBJ1-1; no clear D gene. Germline V gives CDR1 SGHVS, CDR2 FQNEAQ. The CDR3 contains 17 residues. V shed 2 bases and J shed 4 bases, with 20 bases lying between them. The CDR3 DNA reads as TGTGCCAGCAGCTTACGAGGCGGGGATCCCCGAGGCACTGAAGCTTTCTTT. It yields the protein CASSLRGGDPRGTEAFF.

CDR3 amino acids: CASSQDPTGWMNTEAFF. The CDR3 DNA sequence: TGTGCCAGCAGCCAAGATCCAACAGGTTGGATGAACACTGAAGCTTTCTTT. The chain has TRBV14 and TRBJ1-1, with TRBD1 as a possible D gene (5 bases). Germline V CDR1 and CDR2: SGHDN, FVKESK. The CDR3 length is 17 residues. Trimming took 0 bases from V and 0 from J, leaving 14 bases between them.

The rearrangement links TRBV5-1 to TRBJ2-1, with D possibly matching TRBD1 (7 bases). V was shortened by 4 bases and J by 4 bases, with 15 bases between the two germline ends. This CDR3 has 15 residues. Germline assignment: CDR1 SGHRS and CDR2 YFSETQ. The CDR3, as DNA: TGCGCCAGCAGCCCGACGACAGGGAGGTACAATGAGCAGTTCTTC. The encoded protein is CASSPTTGRYNEQFF.

J is TRBJ2-2 and V is TRBV4-3; maybe TRBD2 (5 bases). Trimming stripped 0 bases from V and 5 bases from J, with 13 bases between. The CDR3 spans 16 residues. Germline CDR1 LGHNA, CDR2 YSLEER. The CDR3 region is CASSQDSRSGTGELFF. CDR3 DNA sequence: TGCGCCAGCAGCCAAGACTCCAGGTCGGGGACCGGGGAGCTGTTTTTT.

The chain has TRBV5-1 and TRBJ2-7; 9 bases match TRBD1. CDR1 and CDR2 from the germline V gene are SGHRS and YFSETQ. This CDR3 is 16 amino acids long. Trimming took 5 bases from V and 0 from J; bases not matched to a gene: 9. The CDR3 DNA sequence: TGCGCCAGCAGGGGACAGGGTGAACAATACTCCTACGAGCAGTACTTC. Its translation is CASRGQGEQYSYEQYF.

V and J are TRBV14 and TRBJ2-7; perhaps TRBD2 as D (6 bases). The CDR3 spans 16 residues. Germline V gene data show CDR1 as SGHDN and CDR2 as FVKESK. V gave up 0 bases and J gave up 0 bases, with 12 bases separating them. The CDR3 DNA reads as TGTGCCAGCAGCCAAGAGAGGGAGGAAACCTCCTACGAGCAGTACTTC. It codes for CASSQEREETSYEQYF.

V usage is TRBV6-5 and J usage is TRBJ1-2, with D maybe TRBD1 (6 bases). The CDR3 extends over 14 amino acids. Trimming stripped 0 bases from V and 6 bases from J, with 11 bases between. Germline assignment: CDR1 MNHEY and CDR2 SVGAGI. In DNA form, the CDR3 reads TGTGCCAGCAGTTACTCGATAGGGGGAGATGGCTACACCTTC. Translated, it gives CASSYSIGGDGYTF.

The V and J genes are TRBV27 and TRBJ2-5; 9 nucleotides align to TRBD2. Germline CDR1 MNHEY, CDR2 SMNVEV (reference sequence). This CDR3 spans 14 amino acids. After removal of 6 bases from V and 4 bases from J, the junction contained 6 bases not matched to a gene. The CDR3 spells CASSRLAEGETQYF. CDR3 nucleotide sequence: TGTGCCAGCAGCCGACTAGCGGAGGGAGAGACCCAGTACTTC.

This clone was detected only once. The rearrangement uses TRBV28 and TRBJ2-7, with 10 bases aligning to TRBD2. With V trimmed by 5 bases and J by 0 bases, 10 bases remained unmatched. Per germline, CDR1 MDHEN and CDR2 SYDVKM. The CDR3 sequence is 17 residues long. CDR3 in DNA: TGTGCCAGCAGTGCCCCGGGACTAGCGATGAGCTCCTACGAGCAGTACTTC. The encoded protein is CASSAPGLAMSSYEQYF.

The V call is TRBV28, the J call TRBJ2-1, with 13 nucleotides matching TRBD2. The ends lost 10 bases at V and 7 bases at J; junction bases unmatched: 7. The CDR3 covers 14 residues. The germline CDR1 and CDR2 sequences are MDHEN and SYDVKM. CDR3 sequence reads: CATLLAGGKNEQFF. CDR3 nucleotides: TGTGCCACCCTACTAGCGGGGGGGAAAAATGAGCAGTTCTTC.

The rearrangement links TRBV4-3 to TRBJ2-7; a weak D match, TRBD1 (6 bases). CDR1 is LGHNA and CDR2 is YSLEER in the germline V gene. V was clipped by 1 base and J by 3 bases, with 10 bases between them. The CDR3 runs 14 residues. The CDR3 region has the DNA TGCGCCAGCAGCCAAGGGAGGACAGTCTACGAGCAGTACTTC. Protein sequence: CASSQGRTVYEQYF.

On this clone: An end of the junction differs from the germline gene, which may be a read error. The same CDR3 can be traced to other DNA sequences in this sample. This chain joins TRBV9 and TRBJ1-6; tentative D call: TRBD1 (6 bases). Looked up from germline, CDR1 is SGDLS and CDR2 is YYNGEE. CDR3 length: 14 amino acids. The chain's CDR3 is CASSVHRAHSPLHF. CDR3 DNA: TGTGCCAGCAGCGTTCACAGGGCCCATTCCCCCCTCCACTTT.

The chain links TRBV5-1 to TRBJ2-2; D is possibly TRBD1 (6 bases). CDR1 SGHRS and CDR2 YFSETQ come from the germline V gene. The CDR3 contains 16 residues. V was trimmed by 4 bases and J by 0 bases, leaving 13 bases between them. CDR3 in amino acids: CASSVDRSANTGELFF. CDR3 coding DNA: TGCGCCAGCAGCGTCGACAGGTCGGCGAACACCGGGGAGCTGTTTTTT.

The chain uses TRBV7-9 and TRBJ1-6; 10 bases are a match to TRBD1. The V gene end was trimmed by 2 bases and the J gene end by 9 bases; junction bases not matched to a gene: 7. Germline V gene lookup returns CDR1 SEHNR and CDR2 FQNEAQ (reference sequence). The CDR3 is 16 residues long. The CDR3 nucleotides are TGTGCCAGCAGCTTAAAGACGGGACAGGGGAGTTCACCCCTCCACTTT. As protein: CASSLKTGQGSSPLHF.

V is TRBV5-1 and J is TRBJ1-5; D may be TRBD1 (6 bases). This CDR3 has 15 residues. Trimming pared 2 bases from V and 4 bases from J, leaving 13 bases between. The germline V gene has CDR1 SGHRS and CDR2 YFSETQ. CDR3 region: CASSLFTGPNQPQHF. CDR3 in DNA: TGCGCCAGCAGCTTATTTACAGGGCCGAATCAGCCCCAGCATTTT.

The rearrangement uses TRBV28 and TRBJ1-5; D is undetermined. The V gene's germline CDR1 is MDHEN and CDR2 SYDVKM. V lost 5 bases and J lost 9, with 11 bases in between. The CDR3 is 12 amino acids. DNA of the CDR3: TGTGCCAGCAGTCTCGCGCTCGGGCCCCAGCATTTT. It codes for CASSLALGPQHF. Complete variable domain (other parts from reference TRBV28 and TRBJ1-5): DVKVTQSSRYLVKRTGEKVFLECVQDMDHENMFWYRQDPGLGLRLIYFSYDVKMKEKGDIPEGYSVSREKKERFSLILESASTNQTSMYLCASSLALGPQHFGDGTRLSIL.

This chain uses TRBV28 with TRBJ1-5, with a weak D call TRBD1 (5 bases). The V and J ends lost 7 bases and 4 bases respectively, with 17 bases between them. Germline-derived CDR1 and CDR2 are MDHEN and SYDVKM. The CDR3 length is 15 residues. CDR3 in amino acids: CASTPIGGRNQPQHF. The DNA for the CDR3 is TGTGCCAGCACCCCCATCGGGGGGAGAAATCAGCCCCAGCATTTT.